One sample yielded the 14 T cell receptor beta chains listed below, sequenced in a study of radiotherapy plus CTLA-4 blockade in lung cancer. Some clones are missing from TCRdb's copy, which holds only in-frame ones; the method was immunoSEQ multiplex PCR. The sample shows 90,000 to 100,000 clones, 60% to 75% of them seen only once. Here the sequenced sample was peripheral blood, taken from a patient treated with radiotherapy plus ipilimumab. The receptor set was obtained from a human donor with non-small cell lung cancer who had a partial response to radiotherapy plus ipilimumab. Some clones in this sample may be carry-over from other donors' samples.

The chain joins TRBV9 to TRBJ2-3; tentative D call: TRBD2 (5 bases). The CDR3 loop spans 16 amino acids. Germline loops: CDR1 SGDLS, CDR2 YYNGEE. V lost 2 bases and J 2 bases, leaving 15 bases between the germline ends. CDR3 sequence reads: CASSVGLALSTDTQYF. CDR3 in DNA: TGTGCCAGCAGCGTCGGACTGGCCCTTTCCACAGATACGCAGTATTTT.

The V and J genes are TRBV5-6 and TRBJ2-3; TRBD1 is a possible D gene (5 bases). This CDR3 has 14 residues. V shed 4 bases and J shed 2 bases, with 11 bases lying between them. Germline CDR1 SGHDT, CDR2 YYEEEE. The CDR3 DNA reads TGTGCCAGCAGCCCGGACATGACCACAGATACGCAGTATTTT. It codes for CASSPDMTTDTQYF.

The V gene is TRBV5-1, the J gene TRBJ2-5; 8 bases line up with TRBD2. With 0 bases clipped from V and 5 bases from J, the junction kept 12 bases outside the gene matches. Germline lookup yields CDR1 SGHRS and CDR2 YFSETQ. The length of the CDR3 is 17 residues. CDR3 sequence reads: CASSLGGTGGRGETQYF. DNA for the CDR3: TGCGCCAGCAGCTTGGGCGGAACGGGAGGGCGAGGGGAGACCCAGTACTTC.

The chain joins TRBV25-1 to TRBJ1-6; TRBD1 matches 9 bases. This CDR3 region has 16 residues. J gave up 8 bases and V 4 bases, and 9 bases lay outside the gene matches. Germline CDR1 reads MGHDK; CDR2 reads SYGVNS. The CDR3 DNA reads as TGTGCCAGCAGTGCATGGACAGGGGATAATTATTCACCCCTCCACTTT. This encodes CASSAWTGDNYSPLHF.

The rearrangement links TRBV6-1 to TRBJ2-2; D is unclear. The better agreement between TRBJ1-3 and the DNA end casts doubt on the J call. CDR1 MNHNS and CDR2 SASEGT come from the germline V gene. The CDR3 runs 16 residues. The chain's CDR3 is CASSEYRRLSGNTIYF. CDR3 in DNA: TGTGCCAGCAGTGAATATCGGAGACTCTCTGGAAACACCATATATTTT.

The chain combines TRBV6-5 with TRBJ1-3; 8 positions match TRBD1. The CDR3 sequence is 14 residues long. Germline V CDR1 and CDR2: MNHEY, SVGAGI. J gave up 2 bases and V 4 bases, and 1 base lay outside the gene matches. In nucleotides, the CDR3 is TGTGCCAGCAGTTTGACAGGGGCTGGAAACACCATATATTTT. Amino acid sequence: CASSLTGAGNTIYF.

The genes are TRBV28 and TRBJ1-5; 10 bases match TRBD1. The trim removed 6 bases at V and 5 bases at J, leaving 7 bases unmatched. CDR1 is MDHEN and CDR2 is SYDVKM in the germline V gene. This CDR3 is built from 15 residues. CDR3 residues: CASRDLTGGYQPQHF. The DNA of the CDR3 is TGTGCCAGCAGGGACTTGACAGGGGGCTATCAGCCCCAGCATTTT.

The chain combines TRBV7-3 with TRBJ2-2; D uncertain. V shed 0 bases and J shed 7 bases, with 9 bases lying between them. From germline, CDR1 is SGHTA and CDR2 FQGTGA. The length of the CDR3 is 14 residues. The CDR3 coding sequence is TGTGCCAGCAGCTTAACTCGATCGGGCGGGGAGCTGTTTTTT. This codes for CASSLTRSGGELFF.

This clone was found a few times. The chain uses TRBV11-2 and TRBJ1-4, with TRBD1 identical over 7 bases. With 4 bases clipped from V and 8 bases from J, the junction kept 4 bases outside the gene matches. The CDR3 runs 13 residues. CDR1 is SGHAT and CDR2 is FQNNGV in the germline V gene. The CDR3 loop reads CASSWAGGEKLFF. CDR3 DNA: TGTGCCAGCAGCTGGGCAGGGGGAGAAAAACTGTTTTTT.

CDR3 loop: CASSPTSGDRREQFF. The CDR3 DNA reads TGTGCCAGCTCGCCGACTAGCGGGGACCGACGGGAGCAGTTCTTC. This chain joins TRBV18 and TRBJ2-1; 11 bases map to TRBD2. V dropped 6 bases and J dropped 10; count of bases not matched to a gene: 11. This CDR3 region has 15 residues. Germline-derived CDR1 and CDR2 are KGHSH and LQKENI.

The chain couples TRBV6-7 to TRBJ2-7; maybe TRBD1 (6 bases). TRBV6-7 is labeled an ORF, and its function is uncertain. Trimming removed 7 bases from V and 4 bases from J, with 23 bases in between. The CDR3 totals 16 residues. The CDR3 region has the DNA TGTGCCAGCACCAAACGACAGGATAGCAGCTATTACGAGCAGTACTTC. This gives the protein CASTKRQDSSYYEQYF.

The chain employs TRBV2 and TRBJ2-1; TRBD2 matches at 15 bases. Unmatched junction bases numbered 1, after V lost 7 bases and J lost 6 bases. CDR1 is SNHLY and CDR2 is FYNNEI in the germline V gene. The CDR3 runs 14 residues. The CDR3 DNA is TGTGCCAGCATGGGACTAGCGGGGGGCAATGAGCAGTTCTTC. The encoded protein is CASMGLAGGNEQFF.

The V gene is TRBV4-3, the J gene TRBJ2-5; the match to TRBD1 covers 12 bases. Germline CDR1 is LGHNA and CDR2 is YSLEER. The CDR3 runs to 17 residues. The J segment lost 2 bases and the V segment lost 4 bases, leaving 8 bases of the junction unmatched. The CDR3 spells CASSRGQGARLQETQYF. The CDR3 bases are TGCGCCAGCAGCCGGGGACAGGGGGCGAGGTTGCAAGAGACCCAGTACTTC.

This chain uses TRBV19 with TRBJ1-5, with D maybe TRBD1 (6 bases). Germline V lookup: CDR1 LNHDA, CDR2 SQIVND (reference sequence). V was clipped by 7 bases and J by 4 bases, with 20 bases between them. CDR3 length equals 16 residues. CDR3 region: CASTPGTRRGNQPQHF. CDR3 nucleotides: TGTGCCAGTACCCCCGGGACACGTCGCGGGAATCAGCCCCAGCATTTT.